This TCR beta chain was identified in a study of cytomegalovirus exposure and HLA in healthy donors. CDR3 length equals 15 residues. J gave up 5 bases and V 4 bases, and 8 bases lay outside the gene matches. Germline V CDR1 and CDR2: ENHRY, SYGVKD. The PCR had 60 Vbeta and 13 Jbeta primers. Produced via immunoSEQ multiplex PCR; TCRdb's table is partial and in-frame only. This table has 95,000 to 100,000 clones, approximately 85% appearing once. This chain joins TRBV10-3 and TRBJ2-7; 10 bases align to TRBD1. Input material: PBMCs. The clonotype originates from a man aged 25-40 years in good health and CMV-seronegative. CDR3: CAISGPDRGLNEQYF. CDR3 bases: TGTGCCATCAGTGGGCCCGACAGGGGGCTGAACGAGCAGTACTTC.